Presented here are 14 T cell receptor beta chains from one specimen sequenced in a study of blood T cell repertoires in COVID-19. The protocol was immunoSEQ multiplex PCR, while the TCRdb copy is restricted to in-frame clones and leaves out a portion. The sample shows approximately 210,000 clones, 80% to 90% of them seen only once. Source material: PBMCs or T cells enriched from blood (not recorded which). The receptors here all came from a woman aged 50 to 65 with acute COVID-19.

The V gene is TRBV4-3, the J gene TRBJ2-1; 14 nucleotides match TRBD2. Germline CDR1 is LGHNA and CDR2 is YSLEER. Trimming took 1 base from V and 6 from J; bases not matched to a gene: 17. The CDR3 spans 21 residues. The CDR3 loop reads CASSQGIVTGTSGRRFNEQFF. In nucleotides, the CDR3 is TGCGCCAGCAGCCAAGGAATTGTTACCGGGACTAGCGGGAGACGGTTCAATGAGCAGTTCTTC.

This clone was picked up one time. This chain links TRBV27 with TRBJ2-7; TRBD2 is a possible D gene (5 bases). This CDR3 has 12 residues. V shed 6 bases and J shed 6 bases, with 12 bases lying between them. Germline V gives CDR1 MNHEY, CDR2 SMNVEV (reference sequence). CDR3 coding DNA: TGTGCCAGCAGCCAACGGGGTGTCGAGCAGTACTTC. Translating it yields CASSQRGVEQYF.

V usage is TRBV28 and J usage is TRBJ1-1, with D hard to call. V was shortened by 2 bases and J by 5 bases, with 6 bases between the two germline ends. Germline lookup yields CDR1 MDHEN and CDR2 SYDVKM. The CDR3 spans 12 residues. CDR3 sequence: CASSLVVTEAFF. CDR3 nucleotides: TGTGCCAGCAGTTTAGTAGTTACTGAAGCTTTCTTT.

The genes are TRBV11-2 and TRBJ2-3; 11 nucleotides align to TRBD2. This CDR3 spans 16 amino acids. V was clipped by 5 bases and J by 2 bases; unmatched bases: 6. Germline CDR1 SGHAT, CDR2 FQNNGV. Written as DNA, the CDR3 is TGTGCCAGCAGCATCGGGACTAGCGGTTACACAGATACGCAGTATTTT. Its protein product is CASSIGTSGYTDTQYF.

The chain has TRBV19 and TRBJ2-5, with TRBD2 matching over 12 bases. CDR3 size: 15 residues. Losses at the gene ends were 3 bases for V and 4 bases for J; bases not matched to a gene: 3. Germline assignment: CDR1 LNHDA and CDR2 SQIVND (reference sequence). The CDR3 is CASSIRLAGAETQYF. The CDR3 DNA follows: TGTGCCAGTAGTATCAGACTAGCGGGAGCAGAGACCCAGTACTTC.

The chain combines TRBV18 with TRBJ2-1; D is perhaps TRBD1 (6 bases). The CDR3 is made up of 15 amino acids. V dropped 2 bases and J dropped 4 bases, with 12 bases sitting between them. Germline assignment: CDR1 KGHSH and CDR2 LQKENI. CDR3 coding DNA: TGTGCCAGCTCACCAGGACGGACAGTTTACAATGAGCAGTTCTTC. Translated, it gives CASSPGRTVYNEQFF.

This chain uses TRBV28 with TRBJ1-2; 10 bases are shared with TRBD1. Per germline, CDR1 MDHEN and CDR2 SYDVKM. The junction had 2 bases not matched to a gene; V was cut back by 8 bases and J by 2 bases. This CDR3 has 13 amino acids. CDR3 loop: CASGTGVNYGYTF. In DNA form, the CDR3 reads TGTGCCAGCGGGACAGGGGTGAACTATGGCTACACCTTC.

The chain uses TRBV28 and TRBJ1-2, with unresolved D. The CDR3 is made up of 13 amino acids. Germline-derived CDR1 and CDR2 are MDHEN and SYDVKM. V lost 6 bases and J lost 0, with 8 bases in between. CDR3 in amino acids: CASRRSSNYGYTF. Written as DNA, the CDR3 is TGTGCCAGCAGGAGAAGTTCTAACTATGGCTACACCTTC.

This clone was detected a few times. V and J are TRBV29-1 and TRBJ1-2; D possibly corresponds to TRBD1 (6 bases). Trimming shortened V by 6 bases and J by 0 bases, and 11 bases separated the two germline ends. This CDR3 spans 13 amino acids. CDR1 is SQVTM and CDR2 is ANQGSEA in the germline V gene. The DNA of the CDR3 is TGCAGCGTCCGGGACATCTCTAACTATGGCTACACCTTC. Amino acid sequence: CSVRDISNYGYTF.

CDR3: CASSLSPGGTYGYTF. The CDR3 region has the DNA TGTGCCAGCAGTCTATCTCCCGGCGGGACCTATGGCTACACCTTC. The V gene is TRBV9, the J gene TRBJ1-2, with D possibly matching TRBD1 (5 bases). Germline loops: CDR1 SGDLS, CDR2 YYNGEE. The CDR3 sequence is 15 residues long. Trimming pared 5 bases from V and 4 bases from J, leaving 18 bases between.

The chain links TRBV9 to TRBJ1-1, with D unclear. Germline-derived CDR1 and CDR2 are SGDLS and YYNGEE. This CDR3 comprises 16 residues. With 0 bases removed from V and 1 base from J, the gap between germline ends came to 13 bases. The CDR3 sequence is CASSVAGIGPNTEAFF. The CDR3 DNA reads TGTGCCAGCAGCGTAGCGGGGATTGGGCCGAACACTGAAGCTTTCTTT.

This clone was picked up one time. This chain uses TRBV6-5 with TRBJ2-2; 8 nucleotides align to TRBD1. V lost 8 bases to trimming and J lost 6 bases; unmatched junction nucleotides: 5. Germline lookup yields CDR1 MNHEY and CDR2 SVGAGI. This CDR3 is built from 13 residues. The CDR3 region is CASRDRYAGELFF. In nucleotides, the CDR3 is TGTGCCAGCCGGGACAGGTATGCCGGGGAGCTGTTTTTT.

The chain links TRBV2 to TRBJ1-3, with 7 bases fitting TRBD1. Germline CDR1 is SNHLY and CDR2 is FYNNEI. The J segment lost 1 base and the V segment lost 6 bases, leaving 0 bases of the junction unmatched. This CDR3 region has 13 residues. The CDR3 sequence: CASRTGSGNTIYF. The CDR3, as DNA: TGTGCCAGCAGGACAGGGTCTGGAAACACCATATATTTT. The full variable domain, rest sourced from reference TRBV2 and TRBJ1-3, is EPEVTQTPSHQVTQMGQEVILRCVPISNHLYFYWYRQILGQKVEFLVSFYNNEISEKSEIFDDQFSVERPDGSNFTLKIRSTKLEDSAMYFCASRTGSGNTIYFGEGSWLTVV.

In the case of this clone: The sample has other DNA sequences that encode this CDR3 too. V usage is TRBV6-5 and J usage is TRBJ1-5, with a possible D match to TRBD1 (5 bases). This CDR3 region has 14 residues. Per germline, CDR1 MNHEY and CDR2 SVGAGI. Between the trimmed V and J ends, which lost 0 bases and 7 bases, there was a span of 10 bases. The CDR3 DNA reads as TGTGCCAGCAGTTACTCGGGGGGTCGGCAGCCCCAGCATTTT. Protein: CASSYSGGRQPQHF.